The clone carrying this T cell receptor (beta chain) showed up many times. The data were obtained in a study of blood T cells in healthy people across ages. Using a J-beta primer mix together with a sample-barcoded 5' primer, a second PCR was run for roughly 6 to 11 cycles. TCRdb called the 5' RACE reads again in MiXCR, with one record for every CDR3 protein. The sample shows around 1,100,000 distinct CDR3 sequences, approximately 38% of them seen only once. Germline CDR1 reads SQVTM; CDR2 reads ANQGSEA. Unmatched junction bases numbered 6, after V lost 3 bases and J lost 5 bases. The CDR3 covers 13 residues.

The chain employs TRBV29-1 and TRBJ2-5, with 7 bases that match TRBD1. The clonotype originates from a man younger than 35 in good health. Specimen: blood. CDR3 protein: CSVETGKHETQYF. The CDR3 nucleotides are TGCAGCGTTGAGACAGGGAAGCATGAGACCCAGTACTTC. Supplemented by reference TRBV29-1 and TRBJ2-5, the full variable domain reads SAVISQKPSRDICQRGTSLTIQCQVDSQVTMMFWYRQQPGQSLTLIATANQGSEATYESGFVIDKFPISRPNLTFSTLTVSNMSPEDSSIYLCSVETGKHETQYFGPGTRLLVL.